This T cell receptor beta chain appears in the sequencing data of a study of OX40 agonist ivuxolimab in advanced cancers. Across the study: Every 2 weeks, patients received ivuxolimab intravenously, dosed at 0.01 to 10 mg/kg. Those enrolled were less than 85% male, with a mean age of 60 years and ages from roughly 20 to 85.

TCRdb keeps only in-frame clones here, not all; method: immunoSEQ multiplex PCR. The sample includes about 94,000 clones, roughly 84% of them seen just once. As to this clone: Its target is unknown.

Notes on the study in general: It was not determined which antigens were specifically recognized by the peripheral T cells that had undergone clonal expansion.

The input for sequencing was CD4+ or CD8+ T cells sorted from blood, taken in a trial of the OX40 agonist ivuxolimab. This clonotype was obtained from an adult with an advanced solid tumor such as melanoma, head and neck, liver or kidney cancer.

Here the CDR3 reads CASSHYHRDRAYNEQFF. CDR3 DNA: TGTGCCAGCAGCCACTACCACAGGGACCGAGCCTACAATGAGCAGTTCTTC. This chain uses TRBV21-1 with TRBJ2-1; TRBD1, the D gene given by the table, was not confirmed from the DNA. TRBV21-1 is described as a pseudogene. The CDR3 covers 17 residues.